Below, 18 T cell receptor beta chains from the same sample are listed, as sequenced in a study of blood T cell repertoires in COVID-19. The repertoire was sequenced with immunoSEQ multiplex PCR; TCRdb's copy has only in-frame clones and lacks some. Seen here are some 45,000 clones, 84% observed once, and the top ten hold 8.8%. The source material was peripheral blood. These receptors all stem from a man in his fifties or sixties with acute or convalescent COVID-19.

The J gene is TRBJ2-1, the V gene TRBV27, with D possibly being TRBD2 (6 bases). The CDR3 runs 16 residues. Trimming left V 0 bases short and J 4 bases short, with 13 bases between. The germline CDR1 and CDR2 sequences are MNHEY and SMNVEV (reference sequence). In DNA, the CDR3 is TGTGCCAGCAGTTTATCGGGGGGTGGGGGGTACAATGAGCAGTTCTTC. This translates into CASSLSGGGGYNEQFF.

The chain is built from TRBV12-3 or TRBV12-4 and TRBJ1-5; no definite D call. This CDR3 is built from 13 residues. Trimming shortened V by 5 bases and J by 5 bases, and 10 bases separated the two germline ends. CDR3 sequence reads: CASSASEHQPQHF. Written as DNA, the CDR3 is TGTGCCAGCAGTGCTTCGGAGCATCAGCCCCAGCATTTT.

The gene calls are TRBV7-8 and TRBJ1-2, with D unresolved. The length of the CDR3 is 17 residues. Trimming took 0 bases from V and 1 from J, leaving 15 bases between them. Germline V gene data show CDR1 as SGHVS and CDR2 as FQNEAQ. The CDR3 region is CASSLASGVSVNYGYTF. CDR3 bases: TGTGCCAGCAGCTTAGCTTCTGGAGTCTCTGTTAACTATGGCTACACCTTC. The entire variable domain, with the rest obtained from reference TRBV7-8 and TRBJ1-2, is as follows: GAGVSQSPRYKVAKRGQDVALRCDPISGHVSLFWYQQALGQGPEFLTYFQNEAQLDKSGLPSDRFFAERPEGSVSTLKIQRTQQEDSAVYLCASSLASGVSVNYGYTFGSGTRLTVV.

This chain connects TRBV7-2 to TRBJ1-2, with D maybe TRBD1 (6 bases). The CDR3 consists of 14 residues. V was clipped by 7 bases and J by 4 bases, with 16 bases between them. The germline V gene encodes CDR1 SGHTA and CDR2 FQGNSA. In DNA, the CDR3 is TGTGCCAGCAACAATAAGGTACAGGGCTATGGCTACACCTTC. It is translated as CASNNKVQGYGYTF.

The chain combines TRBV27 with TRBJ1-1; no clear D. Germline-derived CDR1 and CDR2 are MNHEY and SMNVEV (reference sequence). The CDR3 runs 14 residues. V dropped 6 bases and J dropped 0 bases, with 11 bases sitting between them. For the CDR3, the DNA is TGTGCCAGCAGGTCAGGACTGATGAACACTGAAGCTTTCTTT. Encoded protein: CASRSGLMNTEAFF.

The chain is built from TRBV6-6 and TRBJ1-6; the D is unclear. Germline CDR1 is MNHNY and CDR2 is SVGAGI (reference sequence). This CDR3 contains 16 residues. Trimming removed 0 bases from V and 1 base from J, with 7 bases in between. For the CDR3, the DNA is TGTGCCAGCAGTTACTCGCAGGTGTCCTATAATTCACCCCTCCACTTT. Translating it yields CASSYSQVSYNSPLHF.

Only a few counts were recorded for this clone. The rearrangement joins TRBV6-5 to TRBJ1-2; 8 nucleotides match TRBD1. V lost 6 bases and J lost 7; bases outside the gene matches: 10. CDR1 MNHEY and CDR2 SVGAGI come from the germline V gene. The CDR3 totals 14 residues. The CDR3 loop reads CASRPGQGDGGYTF. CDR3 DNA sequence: TGTGCCAGCAGACCCGGACAGGGAGATGGTGGCTACACCTTC.

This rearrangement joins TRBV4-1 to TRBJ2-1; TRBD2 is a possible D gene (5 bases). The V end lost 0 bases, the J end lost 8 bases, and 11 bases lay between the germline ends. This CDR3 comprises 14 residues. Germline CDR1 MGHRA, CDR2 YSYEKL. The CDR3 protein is CASSQDISEYEQFF. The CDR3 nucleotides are TGCGCCAGCAGCCAAGATATTAGCGAATATGAGCAGTTCTTC.

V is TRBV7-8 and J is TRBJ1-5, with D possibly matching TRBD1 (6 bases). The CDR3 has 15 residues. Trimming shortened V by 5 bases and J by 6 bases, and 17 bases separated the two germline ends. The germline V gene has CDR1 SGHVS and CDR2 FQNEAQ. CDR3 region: CASSGDTSMGQPQHF. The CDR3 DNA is TGTGCCAGCAGCGGGGACACCTCGATGGGTCAGCCCCAGCATTTT.

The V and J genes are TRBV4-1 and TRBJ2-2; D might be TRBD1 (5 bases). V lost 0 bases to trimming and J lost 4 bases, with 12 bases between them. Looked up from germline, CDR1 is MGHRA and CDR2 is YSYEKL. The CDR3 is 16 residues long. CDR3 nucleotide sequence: TGCGCCAGCAGCCAAGATGAGCAGGGTGGCACCGGGGAGCTGTTTTTT. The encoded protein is CASSQDEQGGTGELFF.

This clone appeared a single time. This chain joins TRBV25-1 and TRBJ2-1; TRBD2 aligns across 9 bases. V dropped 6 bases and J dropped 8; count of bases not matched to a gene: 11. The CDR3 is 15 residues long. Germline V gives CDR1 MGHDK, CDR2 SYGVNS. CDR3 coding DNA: TGTGCCAGCAGAAGTAGCGGGGGCTATAGGCATGAGCAGTTCTTC. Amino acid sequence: CASRSSGGYRHEQFF.

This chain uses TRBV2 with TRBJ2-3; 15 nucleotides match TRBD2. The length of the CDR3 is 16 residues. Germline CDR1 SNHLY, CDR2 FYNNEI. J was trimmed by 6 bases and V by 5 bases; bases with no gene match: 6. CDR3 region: CASSRTSGGAYDTQYF. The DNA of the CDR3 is TGTGCCAGCAGTCGGACTAGCGGGGGGGCATACGATACGCAGTATTTT. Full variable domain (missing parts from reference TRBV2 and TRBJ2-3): EPEVTQTPSHQVTQMGQEVILRCVPISNHLYFYWYRQILGQKVEFLVSFYNNEISEKSEIFDDQFSVERPDGSNFTLKIRSTKLEDSAMYFCASSRTSGGAYDTQYFGPGTRLTVL.

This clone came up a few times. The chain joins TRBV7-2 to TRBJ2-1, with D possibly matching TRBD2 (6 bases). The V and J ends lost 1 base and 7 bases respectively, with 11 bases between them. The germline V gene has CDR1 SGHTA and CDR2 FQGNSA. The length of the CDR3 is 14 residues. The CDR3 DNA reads TGTGCCAGCAGCTTAGGGGACTCGGTAAATGAGCAGTTCTTC. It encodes CASSLGDSVNEQFF.

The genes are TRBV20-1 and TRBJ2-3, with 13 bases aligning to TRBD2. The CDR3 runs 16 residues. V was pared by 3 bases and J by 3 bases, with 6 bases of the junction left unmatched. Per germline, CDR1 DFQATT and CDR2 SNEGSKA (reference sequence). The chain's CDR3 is CSASHTGLAGTDTQYF. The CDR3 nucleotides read TGCAGTGCTAGTCACACGGGACTAGCGGGGACAGATACGCAGTATTTT.

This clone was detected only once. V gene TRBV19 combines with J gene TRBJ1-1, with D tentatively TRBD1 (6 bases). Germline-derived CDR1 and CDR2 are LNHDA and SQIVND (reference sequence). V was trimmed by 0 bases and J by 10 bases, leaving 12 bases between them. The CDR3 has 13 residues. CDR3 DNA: TGTGCCAGTAGTATAGACCGGGGGGCTATAGCTTTCTTT. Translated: CASSIDRGAIAFF.

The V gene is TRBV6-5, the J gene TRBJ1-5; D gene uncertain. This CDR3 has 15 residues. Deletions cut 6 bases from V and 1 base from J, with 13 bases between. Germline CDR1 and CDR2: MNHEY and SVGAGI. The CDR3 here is CASRTTPLSNQPQHF. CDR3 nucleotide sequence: TGTGCCAGCAGGACGACACCCCTCAGCAATCAGCCCCAGCATTTT.

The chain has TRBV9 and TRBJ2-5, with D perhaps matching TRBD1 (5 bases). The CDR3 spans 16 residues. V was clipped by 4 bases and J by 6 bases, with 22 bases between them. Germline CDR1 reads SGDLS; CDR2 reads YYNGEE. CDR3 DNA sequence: TGTGCCAGCAGCCCACCCTTTAGGCAGGGCAGGCAGACCCAGTACTTC. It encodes CASSPPFRQGRQTQYF.

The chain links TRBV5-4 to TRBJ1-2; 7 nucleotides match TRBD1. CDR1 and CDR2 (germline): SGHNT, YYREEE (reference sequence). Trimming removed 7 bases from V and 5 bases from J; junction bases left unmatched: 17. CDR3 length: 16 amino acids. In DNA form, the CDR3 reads TGTGCCAGCCTCACCATTACCGGACAGGACAATTATGGCTACACCTTC. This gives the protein CASLTITGQDNYGYTF.